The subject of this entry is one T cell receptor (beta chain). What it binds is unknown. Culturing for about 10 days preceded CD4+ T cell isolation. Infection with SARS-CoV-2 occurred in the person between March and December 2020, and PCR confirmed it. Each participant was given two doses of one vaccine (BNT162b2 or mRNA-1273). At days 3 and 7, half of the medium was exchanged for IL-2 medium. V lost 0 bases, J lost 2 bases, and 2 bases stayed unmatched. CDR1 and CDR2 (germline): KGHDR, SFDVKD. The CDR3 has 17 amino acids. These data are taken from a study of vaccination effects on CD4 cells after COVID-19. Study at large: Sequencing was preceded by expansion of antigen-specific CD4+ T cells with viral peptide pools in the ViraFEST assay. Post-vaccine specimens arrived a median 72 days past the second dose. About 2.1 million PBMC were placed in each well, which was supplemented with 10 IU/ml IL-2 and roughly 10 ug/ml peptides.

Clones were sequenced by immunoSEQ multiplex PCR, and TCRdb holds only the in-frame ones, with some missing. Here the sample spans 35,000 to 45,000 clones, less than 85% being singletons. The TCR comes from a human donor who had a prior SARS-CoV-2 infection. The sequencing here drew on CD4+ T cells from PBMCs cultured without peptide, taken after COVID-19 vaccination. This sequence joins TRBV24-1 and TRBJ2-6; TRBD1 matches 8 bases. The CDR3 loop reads CATSDLAGGPGANVLTF. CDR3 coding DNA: TGTGCCACCAGTGATTTGGCAGGGGGCCCTGGGGCCAACGTCCTGACTTTC.